Each of the 6 T cell receptor beta chains below was sequenced from the same sample in a study of blood T cell repertoires in COVID-19. Using immunoSEQ multiplex PCR, the repertoire was profiled, and TCRdb retains in-frame clones only, with some absent. This sample has 60,000 to 85,000 clones; approximately 83% occur once, and the top ten carry roughly an eighth. The source material was peripheral blood. The receptors originated from a human donor in a cohort sampled during active COVID-19.

The V call is TRBV11-3, the J call TRBJ1-2; 9 nucleotides align to TRBD1. The CDR3 loop spans 15 amino acids. The V segment lost 5 bases and the J segment 5 bases; nucleotides outside the gene matches: 9. CDR1 is SGHNT, CDR2 YENEEA, per germline. The DNA of the CDR3 is TGTGCCAGCAGCCGGAGCGGGACAGGGCAGTATGGCTACACCTTC. Translated: CASSRSGTGQYGYTF.

This clone was found once. The V and J genes are TRBV29-1 and TRBJ2-5; TRBD2 matches 10 bases. V lost 5 bases, J lost 1 base, and 7 bases stayed unmatched. CDR1 and CDR2 (germline): SQVTM, ANQGSEA. CDR3 size: 15 residues. CDR3 coding DNA: TGCAGCGTTACCAAGCGGGGGGGCTTCCAAGAGACCCAGTACTTC. Translating gives CSVTKRGGFQETQYF.

V usage is TRBV6-2 or TRBV6-3 and J usage is TRBJ2-1; 11 positions match TRBD2. Germline V gives CDR1 MNHEY, CDR2 SVGEGT. The trim removed 4 bases at V and 3 bases at J, leaving 5 bases unmatched. The CDR3 runs to 16 residues. The CDR3 bases are TGTGCCAGCAGTTCCTTAGCGGGGGGGATCTACAATGAGCAGTTCTTC. Translated, it gives CASSSLAGGIYNEQFF.

The chain carries TRBV5-1 and TRBJ1-2; weak D call: TRBD1 (5 bases). Germline V CDR1 and CDR2: SGHRS, YFSETQ. The CDR3 has 16 residues. V was clipped by 7 bases and J by 1 base, with 20 bases between them. The CDR3 region has the DNA TGCGCCAGCCGCCCCCATGACAGACCCCTTAACTATGGCTACACCTTC. The encoded protein is CASRPHDRPLNYGYTF.

This chain uses TRBV5-5 with TRBJ2-3; TRBD1 matches 8 bases. The length of the CDR3 is 15 residues. Germline CDR1 and CDR2: SGHKS and YYEKEE (reference sequence). Losses at the gene ends were 4 bases for V and 6 bases for J; bases not matched to a gene: 10. The CDR3 is CASSPGQETRDTQYF. The DNA of the CDR3 is TGTGCCAGCAGCCCGGGACAGGAGACCCGGGATACGCAGTATTTT.

The rearrangement links TRBV30 to TRBJ2-2; 10 nucleotides match TRBD1. The J segment lost 6 bases and the V segment lost 1 base, leaving 5 bases of the junction unmatched. The CDR3 extends over 15 amino acids. Germline V gives CDR1 GTSNPN, CDR2 SVGIG (reference sequence). CDR3 bases: TGTGCCTGGAGTGGTAGACAGGGGGCGTCCGGGGAGCTGTTTTTT. Translating it yields CAWSGRQGASGELFF.